The clone carrying this TCR beta chain was counted at least ten times. Time point of the sample: patch test 3, about 24 weeks after DPC sensitization. The treatment here: therapeutic diphenylcyclopropenone sensitization with weekly scalp DPC. Patch tests were applied only after blood draws. This sample was included in a study of human T cells and chemical hapten exposure. The germline CDR1 and CDR2 sequences are SGHAT and FQNNGV. The CDR3 runs to 13 residues. With 0 bases clipped from V and 9 bases from J, the junction kept 2 bases outside the gene matches. What the library attached to individual cDNA molecules were unique molecular identifiers. Authors' data handling: With a range of 23,224 to 690,600, the median per sample was about 87,000 TCRs. MiXCR, run by TCRdb on the RACE reads, gives a single entry per CDR3 protein. TCRdb, rather than the study authors, made the V and J calls. Here the sample spans 130,000 or so distinct CDR3 sequences, approximately 10% being singletons.

The V call is TRBV11-2, the J call TRBJ2-1; 7 bases are shared with TRBD1. The clonotype comes from a woman in her fifties or sixties with alopecia areata. Some clones in this sample may be carry-over from other donors' samples. The sample was whole blood, taken in connection with sensitization to the hapten diphenylcyclopropenone (DPC). CDR3 nucleotide sequence: TGTGCCAGCAGCTTAGAAGCAGGGGGTGAGCAGTTCTTC. Translation gives CASSLEAGGEQFF.